This T cell receptor beta chain originates from a study of shared clonotypes between healthy human individuals. Whole-study context: Each donor's CD4 naive and CD4 memory cells filled three plates apiece, CD8 naive two, and CD8 memory one.

V lost 8 bases and J lost 0; bases outside the gene matches: 13. In germline, CDR1 is MDHEN, CDR2 SYDVKM. The CDR3 length is 16 residues. Genomic DNA of every subset was divided equally among multiple immunoSEQ plates. Libraries were prepared by immunoSEQ multiplex PCR; TCRdb keeps only in-frame clonotypes and omits some of them. The repertoire includes approximately 2,000,000 clones, roughly 95% of them detected once, and 1.5% to 2% sits in the top ten. Naive CD8 cells were CD45RO-negative, positively selected for CCR7, excluding terminally differentiated effector memory CD45RA+ cells. What was sequenced was naive CD8+ T cells from PBMCs. This sequence was found in a man between 18 and 29 years old in good health. Some clones in this sample may be carry-over from other donors' samples. The genes are TRBV28 and TRBJ2-7, with 7 positions matching TRBD1. CDR3 nucleotides: TGTGCCAGCGGCCCTATCGATTGGGACAGCTCCTACGAGCAGTACTTC. Translating it yields CASGPIDWDSSYEQYF.